The rows below give T cell receptor beta chains drawn from one sample of a study of early T cells in non-severe SARS-CoV-2 infection. TCRdb reprocessed the 5' RACE reads via MiXCR and lists one record per CDR3 protein. Here the sample spans about 35,000 distinct CDR3 sequences, 4.7% being singletons. Source material: whole blood. All receptors come from an adult who was a healthcare worker with PCR-confirmed SARS-CoV-2 infection or an uninfected control (not recorded which). The conserved cysteine and the conserved F or W are not part of the CDR3 here. A D gene is named only where the DNA matches it firmly.

j_call v_call d_call cdr3_aa
TRBJ2-7 TRBV7-6 NA ASSSYSYEQY
TRBJ2-7 TRBV24-1 NA ATSASASSYEQY
TRBJ2-1 TRBV7-9 TRBD2 ASSFVPGLGDVEQF
TRBJ1-2 TRBV7-2 TRBD1 ASSLGQGFGYGYT
TRBJ2-5 TRBV29-1 NA SVAEVLETQY
TRBJ2-4 TRBV6-1 NA ASSEAGHDLAKNIQY
TRBJ2-2 TRBV6-2/TRBV6-3 TRBD1 ASSTGGSGELF
TRBJ2-7 TRBV18 NA ASSPPKVSSSYEQY
TRBJ1-1 TRBV3-1 TRBD1 ASSERTGDPFGGTEAF
TRBJ1-4 TRBV7-2 NA ASSDSTYNEKLF